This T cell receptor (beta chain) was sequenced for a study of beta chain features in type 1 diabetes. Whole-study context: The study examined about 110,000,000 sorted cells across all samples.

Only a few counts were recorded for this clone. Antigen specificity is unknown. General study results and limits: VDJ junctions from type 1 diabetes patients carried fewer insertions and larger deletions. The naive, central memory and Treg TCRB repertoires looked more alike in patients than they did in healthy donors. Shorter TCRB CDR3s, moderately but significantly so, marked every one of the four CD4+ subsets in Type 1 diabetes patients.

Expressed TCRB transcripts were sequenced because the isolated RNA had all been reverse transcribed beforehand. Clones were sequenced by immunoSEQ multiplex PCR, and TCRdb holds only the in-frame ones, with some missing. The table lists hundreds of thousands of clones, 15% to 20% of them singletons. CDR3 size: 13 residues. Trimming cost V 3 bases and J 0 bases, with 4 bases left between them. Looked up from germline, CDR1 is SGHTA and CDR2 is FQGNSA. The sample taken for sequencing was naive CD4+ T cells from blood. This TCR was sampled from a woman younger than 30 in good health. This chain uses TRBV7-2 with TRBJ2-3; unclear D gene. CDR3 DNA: TGTGCCAGCAGCTTTCACAGCACAGATACGCAGTATTTT. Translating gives CASSFHSTDTQYF.